These T cell receptor beta chains were read from a single sample in a study of OX40 agonist ivuxolimab in advanced cancers. Generated by immunoSEQ multiplex PCR, the TCRdb table keeps only in-frame clones and is missing some. Of roughly 40,000 clones listed, 70% to 90% are singletons. The starting material was CD4+ or CD8+ T cells sorted from blood, obtained in a trial of the OX40 agonist ivuxolimab. These receptors were collected from an adult with an advanced solid tumor such as melanoma, head and neck, liver or kidney cancer. Both conserved end residues are part of each CDR3. Each record gives: clone size, V gene, D gene, J gene, CDR3 protein, CDR3 DNA. A D gene is named only where the DNA matches it firmly. Rows may omit the clone size; those that give it use once, few, many or a size class.

>.|TRBV5-4|.|TRBJ2-7
CASSLTAKGLEQYF
TGTGCCAGCAGCTTGACAGCGAAGGGGCTCGAGCAGTACTTC
>.|TRBV10-3|TRBD1|TRBJ2-5
CAISESGQQETQYF
TGTGCCATCAGTGAGTCGGGACAGCAAGAGACCCAGTACTTC
>.|TRBV7-6|.|TRBJ1-2
CASGGLGGRPGDYGYTF
TGTGCCAGCGGTGGACTGGGGGGGCGCCCGGGTGACTATGGCTACACCTTC
>.|TRBV10-2|.|TRBJ2-2
CASSPTDPGELFF
TGCGCCAGCAGCCCGACTGATCCCGGGGAGCTGTTTTTT
>.|TRBV4-1|.|TRBJ2-5
CASSQVLGETQYF
TGCGCCAGCAGCCAAGTCTTAGGTGAGACCCAGTACTTC
>.|TRBV15|.|TRBJ2-3
CATSRPRTDTQYF
TGTGCCACCAGCAGACCTCGCACAGATACGCAGTATTTT
>few|TRBV5-1|.|TRBJ2-1
CASSPPSSFGNEQFF
TGCGCCAGCAGCCCCCCGAGTAGTTTTGGCAATGAGCAGTTCTTC
>few|TRBV10-2|TRBD2|TRBJ2-5
CASSLLAGKETQYF
TGCGCCAGCAGTCTCCTAGCGGGAAAAGAGACCCAGTACTTC
>.|TRBV11-2|TRBD2|TRBJ2-5
CASSLRGGLAGAPETQYF
TGTGCCAGCAGCTTACGAGGGGGACTAGCGGGAGCCCCGGAGACCCAGTACTTC
>.|TRBV2|.|TRBJ2-7
CASSWDVRGEQYF
TGTGCCAGCAGTTGGGATGTTCGTGGCGAGCAGTACTTC
>few|TRBV10-1|.|TRBJ1-5
CASSESRNQPQHF
TGCGCCAGCAGTGAGTCACGAAATCAGCCCCAGCATTTT
>.|TRBV2|.|TRBJ2-7
CASSDSLPRPSSYEQYF
TGTGCCAGCAGTGACTCCTTGCCCCGGCCCAGCTCCTACGAGCAGTACTTC
>.|TRBV9|TRBD2|TRBJ2-2
CASSRTSGSGTGELFF
TGTGCCAGCTCCCGCACTAGCGGGAGTGGCACCGGGGAGCTGTTTTTT
>.|TRBV7-9|TRBD2|TRBJ2-5
CASSAPGLVKETQYF
TGTGCCAGCAGCGCCCCGGGACTAGTGAAAGAGACCCAGTACTTC
>.|TRBV29-1|.|TRBJ1-5
CSVDAGGVNQPQHF
TGCAGCGTTGATGCAGGTGGGGTCAATCAGCCCCAGCATTTT
>.|TRBV10-3|.|TRBJ2-7
CAISEPGVAQGEQYF
TGTGCCATCAGTGAGCCGGGGGTAGCCCAAGGCGAGCAGTACTTC
>.|TRBV19|.|TRBJ1-1
CASSILSTGTEAFF
TGTGCCAGTAGTATTCTTTCGACAGGCACTGAAGCTTTCTTT
>.|TRBV21-1|.|TRBJ2-3
CASSGRAGFGGDTQYF
TGTGCCAGCAGCGGTCGAGCCGGCTTCGGCGGAGATACGCAGTATTTT
>.|TRBV30|.|TRBJ2-1
CAWNRAFGDEQFF
TGTGCCTGGAACAGGGCTTTTGGGGATGAGCAGTTCTTC